Following are 6 T cell receptor beta chains from one sample sequenced in a study of T-cell reconstitution after alpha-beta-depleted transplantation in children (dated by TCRdb to 2016 to 2017). Library creation used PCR. Sequencing was carried out with an Illumina HiSeq 2500. TCR libraries were prepared with molecular barcoding, using unique molecular identifiers to normalize TCRbeta repertoire quantification. TCRdb reanalyzed the raw reads on its own, using fastp at Q25 for trimming and MiXCR for clone calling, and kept in-frame beta chains. Entries that share a CDR3 protein sequence are merged under the most common genes and DNA. The sample contains 360,000 or so distinct CDR3 sequences, roughly 20% of them found a single time. 3% to 4.5% of the sample belongs to the ten largest clones. The sample here was PBMCs from the stem cell graft donor, taken from the stem cell graft. These receptors originate from a human donor who donated a stem cell graft to a child with acute myeloid leukemia.

This clonotype came up a few times. The chain uses TRBV30 and TRBJ2-2; D assignment may be TRBD1 or TRBD2 (5 bases each). The germline CDR1 and CDR2 sequences are GTSNPN and SVGIG (reference sequence). V was shortened by 8 bases and J by 5 bases, with 15 bases between the two germline ends. The CDR3 sequence is 13 residues long. CDR3 DNA: TGTGCCACCGCCGGGACGCGGACCGGGGAGCTGTTTTTT. It translates to CATAGTRTGELFF.

The chain uses TRBV16 and TRBJ2-4, with D perhaps TRBD1 or TRBD2 (5 bases each). V was shortened by 8 bases and J by 8 bases, with 16 bases between the two germline ends. The CDR3 extends over 13 amino acids. The germline V gene encodes CDR1 KGHSY and CDR2 FQNENV. Here the CDR3 DNA reads TGTGCCAGCGGGGACCTATACACTGACATTCAGTACTTC. It specifies CASGDLYTDIQYF.

Here the CDR3 reads CASSPWDRGHTEAFF. CDR3 DNA sequence: TGTGCCAGCAGCCCCTGGGACAGGGGGCATACTGAAGCTTTCTTT. The chain carries TRBV7-9 and TRBJ1-1; 12 bases fit TRBD1. This CDR3 region has 15 residues. Germline lookup yields CDR1 SEHNR and CDR2 FQNEAQ (reference sequence). J gave up 5 bases and V 5 bases, and 6 bases lay outside the gene matches.

This chain links TRBV20-1 with TRBJ2-2; 10 nucleotides line up with TRBD2. J was trimmed by 2 bases and V by 6 bases; bases with no gene match: 6. This CDR3 comprises 15 residues. The germline V gene has CDR1 DFQATT and CDR2 SNEGSKA (reference sequence). The DNA for the CDR3 is TGCAGTGCATTAACTAGCGGGATTAACACCGGGGAGCTGTTTTTT. It translates to CSALTSGINTGELFF.

This clonotype has at least ten counts. The chain employs TRBV20-1 and TRBJ2-3; tentatively, D is TRBD2 (6 bases). Between the trimmed V and J ends, which lost 0 bases and 3 bases, there was a span of 10 bases. This CDR3 contains 14 residues. Looked up from germline, CDR1 is DFQATT and CDR2 is SNEGSKA (reference sequence). For the CDR3, the DNA is TGCAGTGCTAGAGATTTTCGGGAGACAGATACGCAGTATTTT. It specifies CSARDFRETDTQYF.

The chain employs TRBV25-1 and TRBJ2-7; 9 bases agree with TRBD1. Germline values: CDR1 MGHDK, CDR2 SYGVNS. This CDR3 contains 15 residues. V lost 0 bases to trimming and J lost 5 bases; unmatched junction nucleotides: 5. The CDR3 coding sequence is TGTGCCAGCAGTGAATATAGGACAGGGGCGGACGAGCAGTACTTC. Translation gives CASSEYRTGADEQYF.